This T cell receptor (beta chain) comes out of a study of PD-1 blockade in classical Hodgkin lymphoma. Study results and limitations: Whereas CD4+ TCR diversity had risen significantly by C4D1, CD8+ TCR diversity had not.

Clones were read by immunoSEQ multiplex PCR, and TCRdb kept only the in-frame ones, dropping some. The sample includes approximately 99,000 clones, roughly nine tenths seen only once; the top ten take 20%. Per germline, CDR1 LNHDA and CDR2 SQIVND (reference sequence). The CDR3 has 14 amino acids. Every patient relapsed after autologous stem cell transplantation, and brentuximab vedotin exposure varied. Regarding this clone: Its antigen is not known. At one end the junction does not follow the germline gene, possibly because of a read error.

Sequences were derived from peripheral blood mononuclear cells (PBMCs), sampled before the second cycle of nivolumab. The chain has TRBV19 and TRBJ1-1, with 7 bases that match TRBD1. The TCR was taken from a human donor with classical Hodgkin lymphoma. This CDR3 reads CASSLDRVNTEAFF. CDR3 nucleotide sequence: TGTGCCAGTAGTTTAGACAGGGTGAACACTGAAGCTTTCTTT.